This TCR beta chain was documented in a study of cytomegalovirus exposure and HLA in healthy donors. The table came from immunoSEQ multiplex PCR; TCRdb's copy has only in-frame clones and leaves some out. The profile shows some 110,000 clones, around 89% of them singletons. Turning to this clone: Its antigen remains unidentified.

Germline assignment: CDR1 ENHRY and CDR2 SYGVKD. Trimming removed 3 bases at V and 9 bases at J, with 15 bases between. The CDR3 has 14 residues. Study-level results: Specificity for CMV antigens was confirmed in vitro for three of the CMV-associated chains.

The TCR was taken from a young woman in good health and CMV-seropositive. Sequenced material: PBMCs. The chain couples TRBV10-3 to TRBJ2-1, with a weak D call TRBD2 (7 bases). For the CDR3, the DNA is TGTGCCATCAGTGAACTGGCGGGGGCCTCTGAGCAGTTCTTC. Translated: CAISELAGASEQFF.